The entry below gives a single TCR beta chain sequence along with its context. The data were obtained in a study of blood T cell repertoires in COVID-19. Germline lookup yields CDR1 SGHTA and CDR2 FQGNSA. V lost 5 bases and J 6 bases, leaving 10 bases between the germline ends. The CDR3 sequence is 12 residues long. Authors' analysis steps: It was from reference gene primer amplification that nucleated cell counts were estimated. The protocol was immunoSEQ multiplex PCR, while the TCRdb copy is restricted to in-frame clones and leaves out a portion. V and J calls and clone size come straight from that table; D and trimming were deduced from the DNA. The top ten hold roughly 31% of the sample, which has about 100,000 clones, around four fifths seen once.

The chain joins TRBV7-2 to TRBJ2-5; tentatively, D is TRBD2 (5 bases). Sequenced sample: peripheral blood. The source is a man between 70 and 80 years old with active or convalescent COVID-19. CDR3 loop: CASSDRGQTQYF. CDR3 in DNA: TGTGCCAGCAGCGACCGAGGGCAGACCCAGTACTTC.